Listed below are T cell receptor beta chains from one sample, sequenced in a study of cytomegalovirus exposure and HLA in healthy donors. The data were produced by immunoSEQ multiplex PCR, yet TCRdb's version contains in-frame clones alone and is incomplete. The sample lists around 130,000 clones; approximately 80% were seen once. The specimen was PBMCs. The receptors were gathered from a man in his fifties or sixties in good health and CMV-seronegative. The CDR3 runs from the conserved cysteine through the conserved F or W. A D gene is named only where the DNA matches it firmly. The size of a clone is reported for some rows only, either as once, few or many, or as a class for expanded clones.

CDR3 DNA: TGTGCCAGCAGTTTTTACGCCGGGGTCTACGAGCAGTACTTC
CDR3 protein: CASSFYAGVYEQYF
clone size: once
D gene: NA
V gene: TRBV28
J gene: TRBJ2-7

CDR3 DNA: TGTGCCAGCAGTTCCCTGGGAGGGATGTTCGAGCAGTACTTC
CDR3 protein: CASSSLGGMFEQYF
clone size: NA
D gene: TRBD2
V gene: TRBV6-5
J gene: TRBJ2-7

CDR3 DNA: TGTGCCAGCAGCCCACCCCGACAGGGGGCAAGCTATGGCTACACCTTC
CDR3 protein: CASSPPRQGASYGYTF
clone size: NA
D gene: TRBD1
V gene: TRBV7-9
J gene: TRBJ1-2

CDR3 DNA: TGTGCCAGCATTGGGGCAGGCCTCTCTGGAAACACCATATATTTT
CDR3 protein: CASIGAGLSGNTIYF
clone size: few
D gene: NA
V gene: TRBV27
J gene: TRBJ1-3

CDR3 DNA: TGCGCCAATTCGAGGCGGGACTTGTTCGCGAACACCGGGGAGCTGTTTTTT
CDR3 protein: CANSRRDLFANTGELFF
clone size: NA
D gene: NA
V gene: TRBV10-1
J gene: TRBJ2-2

CDR3 DNA: TGCGCCAGCAGCTTGCCCAGCGGGAACACCGGGGAGCTGTTTTTT
CDR3 protein: CASSLPSGNTGELFF
clone size: NA
D gene: NA
V gene: TRBV5-1
J gene: TRBJ2-2

CDR3 DNA: TGTGCCAGCTCACCGGGACAGCCGTTTTCTGAAGCTTTCTTT
CDR3 protein: CASSPGQPFSEAFF
clone size: NA
D gene: TRBD1
V gene: TRBV18
J gene: TRBJ1-1

CDR3 DNA: TGCGCCAGCAGCACAGTAGGAGGATTAGTCTACGAGCAGTACTTC
CDR3 protein: CASSTVGGLVYEQYF
clone size: NA
D gene: NA
V gene: TRBV5-1
J gene: TRBJ2-7

CDR3 DNA: TGTGCCTGGGGCGGGGGGAGGACCCAGTACTTC
CDR3 protein: CAWGGGRTQYF
clone size: NA
D gene: TRBD2
V gene: TRBV30
J gene: TRBJ2-5

CDR3 DNA: TGTGCCAGCAGCCACCGCGGGAGAGCTGGGGACTGGAATACGCAGTATTTT
CDR3 protein: CASSHRGRAGDWNTQYF
clone size: NA
D gene: TRBD2
V gene: TRBV14
J gene: TRBJ2-3

CDR3 DNA: TGTGCCAGCAGTACAGGCTGGCTCTATGGCTACACCTTC
CDR3 protein: CASSTGWLYGYTF
clone size: NA
D gene: NA
V gene: TRBV28
J gene: TRBJ1-2

CDR3 DNA: TGTGCCAGCGCACCGCCAGGGGTGGCGACCCAGTACTTC
CDR3 protein: CASAPPGVATQYF
clone size: NA
D gene: NA
V gene: TRBV2
J gene: TRBJ2-5

CDR3 DNA: TGTGCCAGCAAGAGGGCCGGCACGCAGTACTTC
CDR3 protein: CASKRAGTQYF
clone size: NA
D gene: NA
V gene: TRBV6-5
J gene: TRBJ2-7

CDR3 DNA: TGCGCCAGCAGCCAAAGCAGCGGGGCGAACACCGGGGAGCTGTTTTTT
CDR3 protein: CASSQSSGANTGELFF
clone size: NA
D gene: TRBD2
V gene: TRBV4-3
J gene: TRBJ2-2

CDR3 DNA: TGTGCCAGCACCCGCTCCGGGAACACCATATATTTT
CDR3 protein: CASTRSGNTIYF
clone size: NA
D gene: NA
V gene: TRBV2
J gene: TRBJ1-3

CDR3 DNA: TGTGCCAGCAGTCTCCAAGGGACAGGTGGTCAGTACAATGAGCAGTTCTTC
CDR3 protein: CASSLQGTGGQYNEQFF
clone size: NA
D gene: TRBD1
V gene: TRBV2
J gene: TRBJ2-1

CDR3 DNA: TGTGCCAGCAGCGATCCGGGACAGCCTTGGGATGGCTACACCTTC
CDR3 protein: CASSDPGQPWDGYTF
clone size: once
D gene: TRBD1
V gene: TRBV13
J gene: TRBJ1-2

CDR3 DNA: TGTGCCAGCAGTCGGACTAGCGGGATCGGCACAGATACGCAGTATTTT
CDR3 protein: CASSRTSGIGTDTQYF
clone size: NA
D gene: TRBD2
V gene: TRBV28
J gene: TRBJ2-3

CDR3 DNA: TGTGCCAGCAGCTCCGGGGGGGCTGGAACCGGGGAGCTGTTTTTT
CDR3 protein: CASSSGGAGTGELFF
clone size: NA
D gene: TRBD2
V gene: TRBV27
J gene: TRBJ2-2

CDR3 DNA: TGTGCCAGCAGCTTGCCGGGGAAGATGAACACTGAAGCTTTCTTT
CDR3 protein: CASSLPGKMNTEAFF
clone size: NA
D gene: NA
V gene: TRBV5-4
J gene: TRBJ1-1

CDR3 DNA: TGTGCCAGCAGTCCGGGACAGGGATACTACGAGCAGTACTTC
CDR3 protein: CASSPGQGYYEQYF
clone size: once
D gene: TRBD1
V gene: TRBV27
J gene: TRBJ2-7

CDR3 DNA: TGTGCCAGCAGTTTCCCAGGGACTCCCGATCAGCCCCAGCATTTT
CDR3 protein: CASSFPGTPDQPQHF
clone size: NA
D gene: NA
V gene: TRBV28
J gene: TRBJ1-5

CDR3 DNA: TGTGCCAGTAGTTCACTAGCGGGAGGCACAGATACGCAGTATTTT
CDR3 protein: CASSSLAGGTDTQYF
clone size: NA
D gene: TRBD2
V gene: TRBV19
J gene: TRBJ2-3

CDR3 DNA: TGTGCCAGCAGGGAGACAGGGTTGGTTGGGGGCTACACCTTC
CDR3 protein: CASRETGLVGGYTF
clone size: once
D gene: TRBD1
V gene: TRBV25-1
J gene: TRBJ1-2

CDR3 DNA: TGTGCCAGCAGTTTAAGACAGGGGAGTAATGAAAAACTGTTTTTT
CDR3 protein: CASSLRQGSNEKLFF
clone size: NA
D gene: TRBD1
V gene: TRBV27
J gene: TRBJ1-4

CDR3 DNA: TGTGCCAGCAGCCGGGACTTTCCCGCGAACACCGGGGAGCTGTTTTTT
CDR3 protein: CASSRDFPANTGELFF
clone size: once
D gene: NA
V gene: TRBV28
J gene: TRBJ2-2

CDR3 DNA: TGCGCCAGCAGTGGCAGGACTAGCGGGAGGGACGAGCAGTACTTC
CDR3 protein: CASSGRTSGRDEQYF
clone size: NA
D gene: TRBD2
V gene: TRBV10-2
J gene: TRBJ2-7

CDR3 DNA: TGTGCCAGCAGCCAAGAAATCACAGACCTACAAGAGACCCAGTACTTC
CDR3 protein: CASSQEITDLQETQYF
clone size: NA
D gene: NA
V gene: TRBV4-2
J gene: TRBJ2-5

CDR3 DNA: TGTGCCAGCAGCTTAACAGGGGCCTCCACCGGGGAGCTGTTTTTT
CDR3 protein: CASSLTGASTGELFF
clone size: NA
D gene: TRBD1
V gene: TRBV2
J gene: TRBJ2-2

CDR3 DNA: TGTGCCAGCAGCCCCGGACTAGCCAGTTCCTACGAGCAGTACTTC
CDR3 protein: CASSPGLASSYEQYF
clone size: NA
D gene: TRBD2
V gene: TRBV5-4
J gene: TRBJ2-7

CDR3 DNA: TGTGCCAGCTCACCACCGCCCAGGGGCGGGGAGACCCAGTACTTC
CDR3 protein: CASSPPPRGGETQYF
clone size: NA
D gene: NA
V gene: TRBV18
J gene: TRBJ2-5

CDR3 DNA: TGTGCCAGCAGCCAAAGAGGGATGAACACTGAAGCTTTCTTT
CDR3 protein: CASSQRGMNTEAFF
clone size: once
D gene: NA
V gene: TRBV14
J gene: TRBJ1-1

CDR3 DNA: TGTGCCAGTAGCCCGGACAGGGGGAACACTGAAGCTTTCTTT
CDR3 protein: CASSPDRGNTEAFF
clone size: NA
D gene: TRBD1
V gene: TRBV19
J gene: TRBJ1-1

CDR3 DNA: TGTGCCAGCAGCGGAACAGGGTGGGAGACCCAGTACTTC
CDR3 protein: CASSGTGWETQYF
clone size: NA
D gene: NA
V gene: TRBV5-6
J gene: TRBJ2-5

CDR3 DNA: TGTGCCAGCAGGCCCAGGGAAGGGAACTATGGCTACACCTTC
CDR3 protein: CASRPREGNYGYTF
clone size: NA
D gene: NA
V gene: TRBV27
J gene: TRBJ1-2

CDR3 DNA: TGTGCCAGCAGCTTAAGGACAGACTATGGCTACACCTTC
CDR3 protein: CASSLRTDYGYTF
clone size: few
D gene: NA
V gene: TRBV5-5
J gene: TRBJ1-2

CDR3 DNA: TGTTCCACCGCCGGGACAGGAGCCTACGAGCAGTACTTC
CDR3 protein: CSTAGTGAYEQYF
clone size: NA
D gene: TRBD1
V gene: TRBV7-9
J gene: TRBJ2-7

CDR3 DNA: TGCGCCAGCAGCGCCGGACTAGCGGGTAGGTCCTACAATGAGCAGTTCTTC
CDR3 protein: CASSAGLAGRSYNEQFF
clone size: NA
D gene: TRBD2
V gene: TRBV4-1
J gene: TRBJ2-1

CDR3 DNA: TGTGCCAGCAAGACAGGGGGATCTGCCGAGCAGTACTTC
CDR3 protein: CASKTGGSAEQYF
clone size: once
D gene: TRBD1
V gene: TRBV2
J gene: TRBJ2-7

CDR3 DNA: TGCAGCGTTGGCCGGGGGGCAGGAGGAGAGACCCAGTACTTC
CDR3 protein: CSVGRGAGGETQYF
clone size: NA
D gene: NA
V gene: TRBV29-1
J gene: TRBJ2-5

CDR3 DNA: TGTGCCAGCAGTGCAGGACTAGATTTCAATGAGCAGTTCTTC
CDR3 protein: CASSAGLDFNEQFF
clone size: NA
D gene: TRBD2
V gene: TRBV6-4
J gene: TRBJ2-1

CDR3 DNA: TGTGCCAGCAGTTACGACGCAGGGAACTATGGCTACACCTTC
CDR3 protein: CASSYDAGNYGYTF
clone size: once
D gene: NA
V gene: TRBV6-5
J gene: TRBJ1-2

CDR3 DNA: TGTGCCAGCACAGCGCAGGGGGCCAGCACAGATACGCAGTATTTT
CDR3 protein: CASTAQGASTDTQYF
clone size: NA
D gene: TRBD1
V gene: TRBV6-6
J gene: TRBJ2-3

CDR3 DNA: TGTGCCAGCAGCTCTGACAAGAACACTGAAGCTTTCTTT
CDR3 protein: CASSSDKNTEAFF
clone size: NA
D gene: NA
V gene: TRBV7-8
J gene: TRBJ1-1

CDR3 DNA: TGTGCCAGCAGTGACCTCACAGGTGAAGCTTTCTTT
CDR3 protein: CASSDLTGEAFF
clone size: NA
D gene: NA
V gene: TRBV6-4
J gene: TRBJ1-1